This TCR beta chain stems from a study of blood T cell repertoires in COVID-19. Method: immunoSEQ multiplex PCR; TCRdb's copy keeps in-frame clones and lacks some. The sample carries hundreds of thousands of clones, 84% recorded once. Everyone who took part was about 18 to 89 years old, and they came from about 25 US areas. This receptor was obtained from a woman aged 40 to 49 who had recovered from COVID-19. The source material was PBMCs or T cells enriched from blood (not recorded which).

The DNA of the CDR3 is TGTGCCAGCAGCTTTCGACAGGGGTCCCAAGAGACCCAGTACTTC. This codes for CASSFRQGSQETQYF. The chain combines TRBV11-3 with TRBJ2-5; 8 nucleotides line up with TRBD1. With V trimmed by 3 bases and J by 1 base, 4 bases remained unmatched. The length of the CDR3 is 15 residues. Germline lookup yields CDR1 SGHNT and CDR2 YENEEA.